Shown below are 5 T cell receptor beta chains from a single sample sequenced in a study of naive and memory T cell subsets. Whole-study findings and limits: A few larger clonotypes appeared in naive repertoires, especially CD8, possibly memory cells re-expressing CD45RA.

Both TRBC1 and TRBC2 were covered by a beta constant-region primer of two equimolar oligonucleotides. Ligated cDNA was amplified by four rounds of PCR with nested alpha and beta constant-region primers and SP2. Each CDR3 protein gets one entry after TCRdb re-called the UMI-ligation and nested PCR reads with MiXCR. The sample has under 150,000 distinct CDR3 sequences, more than 15% seen once. The antigens these receptors bind are not known. Sequenced: naive CD8+ T cells from blood. Every receptor here comes from a human donor in good health.

The chain employs TRBV5-4 and TRBJ2-1; possibly TRBD1 for D (6 bases). Germline-derived CDR1 and CDR2 are SGHNT and YYREEE (reference sequence). The CDR3 covers 17 residues. Trimming removed 0 bases from V and 2 bases from J, with 15 bases in between. CDR3 in DNA: TGTGCCAGCAGCTTGGGTGTTGGGGACATTCCCTACAATGAGCAGTTCTTC. Translating gives CASSLGVGDIPYNEQFF. Supplemented by reference TRBV5-4 and TRBJ2-1, the full variable domain reads ETGVTQSPTHLIKTRGQQVTLRCSSQSGHNTVSWYQQALGQGPQFIFQYYREEENGRGNFPPRFSGLQFPNYSSELNVNALELDDSALYLCASSLGVGDIPYNEQFFGPGTRLTVL.

The V gene is TRBV6-5, the J gene TRBJ1-3; TRBD1 matches 9 bases. Looked up from germline, CDR1 is MNHEY and CDR2 is SVGAGI. The CDR3 is 15 amino acids. The V gene end was trimmed by 4 bases and the J gene end by 2 bases; junction bases not matched to a gene: 3. The CDR3 region is CASSWDREAGNTIYF. The CDR3 DNA follows: TGTGCCAGCAGTTGGGACAGGGAGGCTGGAAACACCATATATTTT.

The J gene is TRBJ2-1, the V gene TRBV28, with a weak D call TRBD2 (5 bases). The length of the CDR3 is 15 residues. Germline loops: CDR1 MDHEN, CDR2 SYDVKM. V was cut by 7 bases and J by 0 bases, with 13 bases left in between. CDR3 nucleotides: TGTGCCAGCACCCTCGGGGTTAGCTCCTACAATGAGCAGTTCTTC. It translates to CASTLGVSSYNEQFF.

The chain combines TRBV5-1 with TRBJ2-7; the D gene is possibly TRBD2 (6 bases). The CDR3 totals 13 residues. Per germline, CDR1 SGHRS and CDR2 YFSETQ. With 5 bases removed from V and 5 bases from J, the gap between germline ends came to 14 bases. The CDR3, as DNA: TGCGCCAGCAGTCAGACTAGAAGCCACGAGCAGTACTTC. It is translated as CASSQTRSHEQYF.

This chain links TRBV12-3 or TRBV12-4 with TRBJ2-3; D uncertain. The CDR3 contains 13 residues. Deletions cut 3 bases from V and 6 bases from J, with 10 bases between. The CDR3 DNA is TGTGCCAGCAGTTTTTTGGGCCCGGATACGCAGTATTTT. It encodes CASSFLGPDTQYF.